A selection of T cell receptor beta chains follows, all from one sample in a study of blood T cell repertoires in COVID-19. Sequenced by immunoSEQ multiplex PCR; TCRdb stores in-frame clones only, minus some. The sample comprises about 240,000 clones, roughly four fifths of which are singletons, and roughly 9.6% rests with the top ten. Sequenced input: peripheral blood. The receptors come from a woman older than 75 with acute or convalescent COVID-19. The CDR3 runs from the conserved cysteine through the conserved F or W. The order of the fields is D gene, clone size, V gene, J gene, CDR3 DNA, CDR3 protein. A D gene is named only where the DNA matches it firmly. Size is stated for part of the rows, as once, few or many counts, or as a class when the clone is expanded.

-	once	TRBV4-1	TRBJ2-7	TGCGCCAGCAGCCAAGATAAGGGACTGCCGAGCTCCTACGAGCAGTACTTC	CASSQDKGLPSSYEQYF
TRBD2	-	TRBV25-1	TRBJ2-1	TGTGCCAGCACCCCGGGGGGGTCCTACAATGAGCAGTTCTTC	CASTPGGSYNEQFF
-	few	TRBV14	TRBJ2-2	TGTGCCAGCAGCCAAGCCAAGAGCACCGGGGAGCTGTTTTTT	CASSQAKSTGELFF
-	-	TRBV27	TRBJ2-5	TGTGCCAGCAGTTCAACAGGGGGGGGGACCCAGTACTTC	CASSSTGGGTQYF
TRBD2	-	TRBV5-1	TRBJ2-3	TGCGCCAGCAGCTGGCCGGGCGGGGGGAGCACAGATACGCAGTATTTT	CASSWPGGGSTDTQYF
TRBD1	once	TRBV6-6	TRBJ2-2	TGTGCCAGCAGTTACTCCCAGGGGGCCACCGGGGAGCTGTTTTTT	CASSYSQGATGELFF
-	few	TRBV28	TRBJ1-5	TGTGCCAGCAGACAGGGTAACCTTTTGGGCAATCAGCCCCAGCATTTT	CASRQGNLLGNQPQHF
-	-	TRBV11-1	TRBJ2-1	TGTGCCAGCAGCCCCTCACAGGGCCGCTCCTACAATGAGCAGTTCTTC	CASSPSQGRSYNEQFF
TRBD1	-	TRBV5-1	TRBJ1-1	TGCGCCAGCGGCGAACAGGGGGGCGCAACGAACACTGAAGCTTTCTTT	CASGEQGGATNTEAFF
-	once	TRBV5-4	TRBJ1-6	TGTGCCAGCAGATACAGCGGGGAAAATTCACCCCTCCACTTT	CASRYSGENSPLHF
TRBD1	-	TRBV2	TRBJ1-1	TGTGCCAGCAGGGGGACAGGGTGGGCCACTGAAGCTTTCTTT	CASRGTGWATEAFF
TRBD2	-	TRBV7-2	TRBJ2-5	TGTGCCAGCAGCCCCGGACTAGCGTGGGAGACCCAGTACTTC	CASSPGLAWETQYF
TRBD2	-	TRBV6-5	TRBJ2-1	TGTGCCAGCAGTTATAGGCGGGGGACCAATGAGCAGTTCTTC	CASSYRRGTNEQFF
-	-	TRBV10-1	TRBJ2-7	TGCGCCAGCAGTGGAGTTCAGGGGTCCTACGAGCAGTACTTC	CASSGVQGSYEQYF
TRBD2	-	TRBV30	TRBJ2-4	TGTGCCTGGAGTGTACCGGGGGGAAGTACCAAAAACATTCAGTACTTC	CAWSVPGGSTKNIQYF
-	once	TRBV28	TRBJ1-1	TGTGCCAGCAACCTCCAGGGCACTGAAGCTTTCTTT	CASNLQGTEAFF
-	-	TRBV7-2	TRBJ1-1	TGTGCCAGCAGCTTAATTAGAGGGAACACTGAAGCTTTCTTT	CASSLIRGNTEAFF
-	-	TRBV18	TRBJ2-7	TGTGCCAGCTCTGGATTGGGGAGTCCAAGCTCCTACGAGCAGTACTTC	CASSGLGSPSSYEQYF
-	-	TRBV29-1	TRBJ1-2	TGCAGCGTTGACGAGACGGGACATCTCTATGGCTACACCTTC	CSVDETGHLYGYTF
TRBD1	-	TRBV7-2	TRBJ1-4	TGTGCCAGCAGTCCGGGACAGAGGTTGGAAAAACTGTTTTTT	CASSPGQRLEKLFF
-	-	TRBV11-2	TRBJ1-1	TGTGCCAGCAGCTCCCGTGGGGGGGTGAACACTGAAGCTTTCTTT	CASSSRGGVNTEAFF
-	-	TRBV18	TRBJ2-1	TGTGCCAGCTCACCACCTTCCACCTACAATGAGCAGTTCTTC	CASSPPSTYNEQFF
TRBD1	once	TRBV24-1	TRBJ2-5	TGTGCCACCACTTCGGGAAAGGGGGACAGGGAAGAGACCCAGTACTTC	CATTSGKGDREETQYF
TRBD1	-	TRBV3-1/TRBV3-2	TRBJ1-3	TGTGCCAGCAGCCATCCAGGGGGCGGAAACACCATATATTTT	CASSHPGGGNTIYF
-	-	TRBV5-1	TRBJ1-1	TGCGCCAGCAGGGAGGGGAGTCTGAAAACTGAAGCTTTCTTT	CASREGSLKTEAFF
TRBD1	-	TRBV14	TRBJ2-5	TGTGCCAGCAGCGAGGGGGCGGGGACCCAGTACTTC	CASSEGAGTQYF
TRBD1	-	TRBV28	TRBJ1-2	TGTGCCAGCGGGACAGTATCGAACTATGGCTACACCTTC	CASGTVSNYGYTF
-	-	TRBV10-3	TRBJ1-1	TGTGCCATCAGTGGTGGTGGGGAGACAGGCACTGAAGCTTTCTTT	CAISGGGETGTEAFF
TRBD2	-	TRBV28	TRBJ2-7	TGTGCCAGCAGCCCCGGGACTAGCGGGGGCTACGAGCAGTACTTC	CASSPGTSGGYEQYF
TRBD1	-	TRBV5-1	TRBJ1-1	TGCGCCAGCAGCTCGACAGGGGACGGCACTGAAGCTTTCTTT	CASSSTGDGTEAFF
-	-	TRBV5-1	TRBJ1-4	TGCGCCAGCAGCCCCCTCGGGGCAACTAATGAAAAACTGTTTTTT	CASSPLGATNEKLFF
-	once	TRBV7-2	TRBJ1-6	TGTGCCAGCAGCTTACGGCGGGGGAGCAATTCACCCCTCCACTTT	CASSLRRGSNSPLHF
-	-	TRBV7-6	TRBJ2-3	TGTGCCAGCAGCTTAAGGGGAGGCGGGGGCACAGATACGCAGTATTTT	CASSLRGGGGTDTQYF
-	-	TRBV5-1	TRBJ1-5	TGCGCCAGCAGCTTGGACGGGGGTCAGCCCCAGCATTTT	CASSLDGGQPQHF
TRBD1	-	TRBV19	TRBJ2-1	TGTGCCAGTAGTACCCGGACAGGGGGTTCGGGTAATGAGCAGTTCTTC	CASSTRTGGSGNEQFF
-	-	TRBV10-2	TRBJ1-6	TGCGCCAGCAGTGAGGTGCCCTATCCAAATAATTCACCCCTCCACTTT	CASSEVPYPNNSPLHF
TRBD1	-	TRBV27	TRBJ2-6	TGTGCCAGCAGTGGACGACAGGGCTCTGGGGCCAACGTCCTGACTTTC	CASSGRQGSGANVLTF
-	-	TRBV9	TRBJ2-2	TGTGCCAGCAGCGTAGGTGGAGGGAACACCGGGGAGCTGTTTTTT	CASSVGGGNTGELFF
-	-	TRBV6-5	TRBJ1-1	TGTGCCAGCAGTTCAACGGGGGGCACTGAAGCTTTCTTT	CASSSTGGTEAFF
-	-	TRBV3-1/TRBV3-2	TRBJ1-2	TGTGCCAGCAGCCATCTGTCTGGGGGCAGGATCAATGGCTACACCTTC	CASSHLSGGRINGYTF
-	-	TRBV3-1/TRBV3-2	TRBJ2-5	TGTGCCAGCAGCCAAGATGGCGCCAGGGACATCGCGACCCAGTACTTC	CASSQDGARDIATQYF
TRBD1	-	TRBV6-5	TRBJ1-6	TGTGCCAGCAGCCCAAGGACAGGGGGTGGTTCACCCCTCCACTTT	CASSPRTGGGSPLHF
TRBD2	-	TRBV2	TRBJ2-1	TGTGCCAGCAGTGATTCCCGGGGGGGAAACAATGAGCAGTTCTTC	CASSDSRGGNNEQFF
TRBD2	few	TRBV3-1/TRBV3-2	TRBJ2-3	TGTGCCAGCAGCCAACTGCGGGGGGGCCTGAATACGCAGTATTTT	CASSQLRGGLNTQYF
-	-	TRBV2	TRBJ2-3	TGTGCCAGCAGGTATACCAGGTTGGGCACAGATACGCAGTATTTT	CASRYTRLGTDTQYF
-	-	TRBV7-8	TRBJ1-6	TGTGCCAGCAGGCCCCGGGACTTCAATTCACCCCTCCACTTT	CASRPRDFNSPLHF
-	-	TRBV18	TRBJ2-7	TGTGCCAGCTCTCGAGGCGGGGGCAGCTACGAGCAGTACTTC	CASSRGGGSYEQYF
TRBD1	few	TRBV18	TRBJ2-3	TGTGCCAGCTCACCGGGGACAGGGGGTACAGATACGCAGTATTTT	CASSPGTGGTDTQYF
-	-	TRBV28	TRBJ1-4	TGTGCCAGCAAACCTCCGGGACCGGGAGGTGAAAAACTGTTTTTT	CASKPPGPGGEKLFF
-	-	TRBV9	TRBJ2-5	TGTGCCAGCAGCGTAGCTGGGCGAGAGACCCAGTACTTC	CASSVAGRETQYF
TRBD1	-	TRBV4-2	TRBJ2-5	TGTGCCAGCAGCCTAGACAGGGTTTCCGAGACCCAGTACTTC	CASSLDRVSETQYF
TRBD1	-	TRBV25-1	TRBJ1-5	TGTGCCACCAGGGGACAGGGCGATCAGCCCCAGCATTTT	CATRGQGDQPQHF
TRBD1	few	TRBV4-1	TRBJ1-2	TGCGCCAGCAGCCAAGGGGGGACAGGGAGGGATGGCTACACCTTC	CASSQGGTGRDGYTF
TRBD2	-	TRBV3-1/TRBV3-2	TRBJ2-3	TGTGCCAGCAGCCATGGGAGGGTGGGCCCACTCACAGATACGCAGTATTTT	CASSHGRVGPLTDTQYF
TRBD1	once	TRBV15	TRBJ1-3	TGTGCCACCAGCAGAGTGGAGGGGGCGCGAGGAAACACCATATATTTT	CATSRVEGARGNTIYF
TRBD1	-	TRBV3-1/TRBV3-2	TRBJ2-2	TGTGCCAGCAGCCCACGGGACAGAGGCACCGGGGAGCTGTTTTTT	CASSPRDRGTGELFF
TRBD1	-	TRBV15	TRBJ1-1	TGTGCCACCAGCAGAGATCTTTCGGCAGGGGGCGTTGGGGGCACTGAAGCTTTCTTT	CATSRDLSAGGVGGTEAFF
-	-	TRBV2	TRBJ2-5	TGTGCCAGCAGGGGGACACCCCAAGAGACCCAGTACTTC	CASRGTPQETQYF
-	few	TRBV3-1/TRBV3-2	TRBJ2-4	TGTGCCAGCAGCCAAGAAGTTCCAGGGGCTCTCAAAGCCAAAAACATTCAGTACTTC	CASSQEVPGALKAKNIQYF